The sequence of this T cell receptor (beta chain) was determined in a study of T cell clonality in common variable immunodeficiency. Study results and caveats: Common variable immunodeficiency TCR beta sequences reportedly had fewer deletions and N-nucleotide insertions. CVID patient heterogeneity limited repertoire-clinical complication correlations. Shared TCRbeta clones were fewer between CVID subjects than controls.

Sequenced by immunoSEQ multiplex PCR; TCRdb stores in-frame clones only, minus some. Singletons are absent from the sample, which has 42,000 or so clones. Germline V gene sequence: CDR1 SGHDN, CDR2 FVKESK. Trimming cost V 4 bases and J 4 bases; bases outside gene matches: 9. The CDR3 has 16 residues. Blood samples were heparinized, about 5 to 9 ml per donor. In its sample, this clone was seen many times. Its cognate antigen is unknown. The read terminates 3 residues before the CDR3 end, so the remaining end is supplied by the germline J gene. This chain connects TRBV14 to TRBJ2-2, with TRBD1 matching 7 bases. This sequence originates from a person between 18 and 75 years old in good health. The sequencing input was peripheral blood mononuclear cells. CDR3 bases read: TGTGCCAGCAGCCCCGATAGGGGGCGCGTCACCGGGGAG. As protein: CASSPDRGRVTGE. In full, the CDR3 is CASSPDRGRVTGELFF.